The clone carrying this T cell receptor beta chain has a single count. What it binds is unknown. Following extraction, RNA underwent reverse transcription to cDNA, which served as the sequencing template. Clones were read by immunoSEQ multiplex PCR, and TCRdb kept only the in-frame ones, dropping some. The sample comprises 70,000 or so clones, approximately 30% of which are singletons, and under 15% rests with the top ten. The germline CDR1 and CDR2 sequences are SGHVS and FQNEAQ. The junction had 12 bases not matched to a gene; V was cut back by 5 bases and J by 6 bases. This CDR3 is 18 amino acids long. This specimen belongs to a study of CD8+ T cells in alopecia areata. The overall study: For the treated group, dosing was oral tofacitinib at 5 to 10 mg twice daily. Study outcomes and limitations: Patients shared TCRs less clearly than mice did, possibly for HLA-related reasons. There was only one nonresponder, so it was unclear how baseline CD8+ expansion relates to response. The study found that many expanded lesional clones persisted in scalp and blood during tofacitinib.

Treatment here: oral pan-JAK inhibitor, 5-10 mg twice daily. The sample was CD8+ T cells sorted from blood, taken at week 4, from a patient treated with tofacitinib. The receptor was derived from a human donor with alopecia areata. V and J are TRBV7-8 and TRBJ2-1, with TRBD2 matching 14 bases. The CDR3 coding sequence is TGTGCCAGCAGCATTCCGGGACTAGCGGGAGTAGGGGTCAATGAGCAGTTCTTC. Residues: CASSIPGLAGVGVNEQFF.